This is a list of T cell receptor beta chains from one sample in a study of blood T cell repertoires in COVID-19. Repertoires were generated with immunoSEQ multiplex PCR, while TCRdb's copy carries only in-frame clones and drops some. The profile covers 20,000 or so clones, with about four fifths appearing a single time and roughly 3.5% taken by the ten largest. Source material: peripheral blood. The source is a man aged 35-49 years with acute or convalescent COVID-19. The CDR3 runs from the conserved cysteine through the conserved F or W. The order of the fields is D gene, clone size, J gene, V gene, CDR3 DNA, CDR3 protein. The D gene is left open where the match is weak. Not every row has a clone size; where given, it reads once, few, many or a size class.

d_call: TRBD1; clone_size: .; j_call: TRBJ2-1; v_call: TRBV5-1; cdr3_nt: TGCGCCAGCAGCTCCGGGACAGGGAATGAGCAGTTCTTC; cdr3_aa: CASSSGTGNEQFF
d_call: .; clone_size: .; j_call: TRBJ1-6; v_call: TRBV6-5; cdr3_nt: TGTGCCAGCAGGCCCACGAGGGATGATTCACCCCTCCACTTT; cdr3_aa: CASRPTRDDSPLHF
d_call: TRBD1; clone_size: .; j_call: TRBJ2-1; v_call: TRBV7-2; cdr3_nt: TGTGCCAGCAGCTTCGGACAGGGCGAATACAATGAGCAGTTCTTC; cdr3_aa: CASSFGQGEYNEQFF
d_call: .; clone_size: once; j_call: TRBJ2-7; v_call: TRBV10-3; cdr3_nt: TGTGCCATCAGTGAGCCCGGGACAATAGACTTC; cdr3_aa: CAISEPGTIDF
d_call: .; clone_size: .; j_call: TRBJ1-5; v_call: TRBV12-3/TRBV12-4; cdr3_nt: TGTGCCAGCAGCCCCGGCGGGCCCCAGCATTTT; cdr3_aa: CASSPGGPQHF
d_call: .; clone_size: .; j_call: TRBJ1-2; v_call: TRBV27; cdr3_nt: TGTGCCAGCAGTTTGGGCAGCTCCTACTATGGCTACACCTTC; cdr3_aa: CASSLGSSYYGYTF
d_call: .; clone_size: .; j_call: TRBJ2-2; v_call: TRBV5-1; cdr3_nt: TGCGCCAGCAGAGTCCAGGGGAACACCGGGGAGCTGTTTTTT; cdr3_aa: CASRVQGNTGELFF
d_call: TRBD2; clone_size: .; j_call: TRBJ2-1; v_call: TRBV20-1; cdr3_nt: TGCAGTGCTAGTGATTCGACTAGCGGGAGGGCCTGGGGGGATGAGCAGTTCTTC; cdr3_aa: CSASDSTSGRAWGDEQFF
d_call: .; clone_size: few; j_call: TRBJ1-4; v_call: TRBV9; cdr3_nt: TGTGCCAGCAGCGTAGCCCCGGACGGACTTTATGAAAAACTGTTTTTT; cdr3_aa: CASSVAPDGLYEKLFF
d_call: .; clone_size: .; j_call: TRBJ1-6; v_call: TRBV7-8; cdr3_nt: TGTGCCAGCAGCCGGGACACCAACAATTCACCCCTCCACTTT; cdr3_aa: CASSRDTNNSPLHF
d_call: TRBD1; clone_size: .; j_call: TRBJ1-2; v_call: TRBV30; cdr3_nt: TGTGCCTGGAGCGGGACAGCCTATGGCTACACCTTC; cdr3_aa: CAWSGTAYGYTF
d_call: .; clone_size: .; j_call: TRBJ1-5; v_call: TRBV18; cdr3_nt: TGTGCCAGCTCACGACAGTCCGGAGGCAATCAGCCCCAGCATTTT; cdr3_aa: CASSRQSGGNQPQHF
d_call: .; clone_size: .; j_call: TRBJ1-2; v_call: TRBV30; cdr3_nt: TGTGCCTGGAGGACTAGAACGGGACTGGGTGTTCTGTATGGCTACACCTTC; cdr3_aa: CAWRTRTGLGVLYGYTF
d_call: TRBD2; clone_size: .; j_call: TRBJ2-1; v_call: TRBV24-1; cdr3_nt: TGTGCCACCAGTGACCCTAGCGGAGGGAGCTCCTACAATGAGCAGTTCTTC; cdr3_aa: CATSDPSGGSSYNEQFF
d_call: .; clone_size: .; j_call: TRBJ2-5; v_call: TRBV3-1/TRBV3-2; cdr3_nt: TGTGCCAGCAGCCTTTCCGGGACTTTACTACAAGAGACCCAGTACTTC; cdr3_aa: CASSLSGTLLQETQYF
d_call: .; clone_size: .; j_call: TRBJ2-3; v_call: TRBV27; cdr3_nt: TGTGCCAGCAGTTTTGGAGGTCGAGATACGCAGTATTTT; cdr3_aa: CASSFGGRDTQYF
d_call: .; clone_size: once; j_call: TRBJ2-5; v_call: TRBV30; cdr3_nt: TGTGCCTGGAGTGAGGAGGTCGGAGCGGACGCCCAGTACTTC; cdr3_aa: CAWSEEVGADAQYF
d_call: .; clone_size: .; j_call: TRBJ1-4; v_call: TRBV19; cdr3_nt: TGTGCCAGTAGTGGAGGCCGAACAAGTACTGGTGAAAAACTGTTTTTT; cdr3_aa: CASSGGRTSTGEKLFF
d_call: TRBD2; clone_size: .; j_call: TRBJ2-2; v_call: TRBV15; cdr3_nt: TGTGCCACCGGGATCCGGGGGAGGGCGAACACCGGGGAGCTGTTTTTT; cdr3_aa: CATGIRGRANTGELFF
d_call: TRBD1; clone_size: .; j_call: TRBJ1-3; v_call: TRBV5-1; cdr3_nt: TGCGCCAGCAGCCCCGGACAGGGATATCCTGGAAACACCATATATTTT; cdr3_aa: CASSPGQGYPGNTIYF
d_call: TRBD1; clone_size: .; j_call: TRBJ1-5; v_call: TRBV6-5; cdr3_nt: TGTGCCAGCAGCAGGGACAGGGTTGACCAGCCCCAGCATTTT; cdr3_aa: CASSRDRVDQPQHF
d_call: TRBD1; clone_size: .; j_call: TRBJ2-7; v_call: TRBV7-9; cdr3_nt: TGTGCCAGCAGCTTAGGGGACAGAATAGAGATGTACGAGCAGTACTTC; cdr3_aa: CASSLGDRIEMYEQYF
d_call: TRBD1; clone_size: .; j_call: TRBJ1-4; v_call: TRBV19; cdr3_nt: TGTGCCAGTAGGGGAATCGGGACAGATAAAAATGAAAAACTGTTTTTT; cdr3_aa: CASRGIGTDKNEKLFF
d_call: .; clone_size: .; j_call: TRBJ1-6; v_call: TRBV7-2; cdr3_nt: TGTGCCAGCAGCCTAAGCTCCTATAATTCACCCCTCCACTTT; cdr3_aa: CASSLSSYNSPLHF
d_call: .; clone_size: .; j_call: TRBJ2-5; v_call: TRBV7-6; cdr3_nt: TGTGCCAGTGGGGGGTCCGCCTACCAAGAGACCCAGTACTTC; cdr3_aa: CASGGSAYQETQYF
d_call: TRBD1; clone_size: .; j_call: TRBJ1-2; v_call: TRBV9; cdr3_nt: TGTGCCAGCAGCCCTCGGACAGGGGGCGCTTTGGTCTATGGCTACACCTTC; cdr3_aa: CASSPRTGGALVYGYTF
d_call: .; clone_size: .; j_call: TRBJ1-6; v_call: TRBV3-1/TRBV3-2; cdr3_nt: TGTGCCAGCAGCCCGCTCCAGAATTCACCCCTCCACTTT; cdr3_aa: CASSPLQNSPLHF
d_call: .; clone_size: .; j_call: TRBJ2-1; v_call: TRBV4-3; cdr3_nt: TGCGCCAGCAGCCAGGCGATCACTAGAAGTGAGCAGTTCTTC; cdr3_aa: CASSQAITRSEQFF
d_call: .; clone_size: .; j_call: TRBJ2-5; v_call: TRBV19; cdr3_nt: TGTGCCAGTAGTATTTCCAATCTCCAGGGTTTCGGGGAGACCCAGTACTTC; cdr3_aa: CASSISNLQGFGETQYF
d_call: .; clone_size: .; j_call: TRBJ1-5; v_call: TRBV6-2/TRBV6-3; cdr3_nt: TGTGCCAGCAGCCGCTACAGGGATTGGGACCAGCCCCAGCATTTT; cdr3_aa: CASSRYRDWDQPQHF
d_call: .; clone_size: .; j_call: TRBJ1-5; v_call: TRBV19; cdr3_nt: TGTGCCAGTAGTATAGAACGGCAGCCCCAGCATTTT; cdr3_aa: CASSIERQPQHF
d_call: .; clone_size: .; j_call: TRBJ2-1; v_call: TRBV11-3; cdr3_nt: TGTGCCAGCAGCGAAAGAAAAACCCCAGGTGAGCAGTTCTTC; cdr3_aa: CASSERKTPGEQFF
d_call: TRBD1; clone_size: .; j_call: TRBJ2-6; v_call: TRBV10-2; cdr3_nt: TGCGCCAGCAGTGGTAGGGACAGGGAGCGAGGTGGGGCCAACGTCCTGACTTTC; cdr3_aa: CASSGRDRERGGANVLTF
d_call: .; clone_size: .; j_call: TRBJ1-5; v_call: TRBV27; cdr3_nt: TGTGCCAGCAGACCTCCGGGACTAAATAGCAATCAGCCCCAGCATTTT; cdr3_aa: CASRPPGLNSNQPQHF
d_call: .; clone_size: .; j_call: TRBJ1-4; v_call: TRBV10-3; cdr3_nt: TGTGCCATCAGTGCCATGGACAAGGGCCATAATGAAAAACTGTTTTTT; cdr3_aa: CAISAMDKGHNEKLFF
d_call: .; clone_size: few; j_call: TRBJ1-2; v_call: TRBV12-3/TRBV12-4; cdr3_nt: TGTGCCAGCAGTTTAGTAGTGGGGCAAGGCTACACCTTC; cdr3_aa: CASSLVVGQGYTF
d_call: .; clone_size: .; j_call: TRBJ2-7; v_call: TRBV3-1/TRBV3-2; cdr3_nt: TGTGCCAGCAGCCAAGTCCTTCGGGGGAGCCAATACGAGCAGTACTTC; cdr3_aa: CASSQVLRGSQYEQYF
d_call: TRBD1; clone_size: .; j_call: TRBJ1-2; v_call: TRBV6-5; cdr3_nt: TGTGCCAGCATCCGGGACAGGGGTACCTATGGCTACACCTTC; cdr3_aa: CASIRDRGTYGYTF
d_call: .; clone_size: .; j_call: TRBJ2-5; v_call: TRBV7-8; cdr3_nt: TGTGCCAGCAGCTTAGAGGGGGGGGAGGTAGAGACCCAGTACTTC; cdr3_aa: CASSLEGGEVETQYF
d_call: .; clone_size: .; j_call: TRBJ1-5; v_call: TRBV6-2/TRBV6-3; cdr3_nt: TGTGCCAGCAGTTATGGCGGGGTAGGACAGCCCCAGCATTTT; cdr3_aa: CASSYGGVGQPQHF
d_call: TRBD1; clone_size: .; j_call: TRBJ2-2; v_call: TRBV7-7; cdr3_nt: TGTGCCAGCAGCGGGGGACAGGGGAACACCGGGGAGCTGTTTTTT; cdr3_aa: CASSGGQGNTGELFF
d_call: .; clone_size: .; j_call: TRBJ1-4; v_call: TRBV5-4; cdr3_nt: TGTGCCAGCAGCTTGGGAGCAACTAATGAAAAACTGTTTTTT; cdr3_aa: CASSLGATNEKLFF
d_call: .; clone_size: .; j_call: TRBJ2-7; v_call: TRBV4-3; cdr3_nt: TGCGCCAGCAGCCAAGTGGGGGGTGGCATCCACGAGCAGTACTTC; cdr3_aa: CASSQVGGGIHEQYF
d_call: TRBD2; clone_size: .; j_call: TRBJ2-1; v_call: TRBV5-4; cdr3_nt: TGTGCCAGCAGGGTAGGACTAGCGGAGAACAATGAGCAGTTCTTC; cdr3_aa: CASRVGLAENNEQFF
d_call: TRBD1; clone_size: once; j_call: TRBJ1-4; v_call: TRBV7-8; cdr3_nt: TGTGCCAGCAGCACAGGGGGCTGGGATGAAAAACTGTTTTTT; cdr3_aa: CASSTGGWDEKLFF
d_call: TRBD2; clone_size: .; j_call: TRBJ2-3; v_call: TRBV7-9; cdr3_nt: TGTGCCAGCAGCTTTGCGGGAGGCACAGATACGCAGTATTTT; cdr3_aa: CASSFAGGTDTQYF
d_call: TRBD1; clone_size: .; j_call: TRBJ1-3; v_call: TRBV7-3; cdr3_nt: TGTGCCAGCAGCTTCGGACAGGGGGCTGGAAACACCATATATTTT; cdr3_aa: CASSFGQGAGNTIYF
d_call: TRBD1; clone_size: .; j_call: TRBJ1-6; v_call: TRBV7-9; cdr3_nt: TGTGCCAGCAGCCCAAACAGGGGGCCTCTAAATTCACCCCTCCACTTT; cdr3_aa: CASSPNRGPLNSPLHF
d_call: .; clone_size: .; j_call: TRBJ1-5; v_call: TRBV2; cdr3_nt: TGTGCCAGCGGTTGGACAGATGATAGCAATCAGCCCCAGCATTTT; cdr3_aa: CASGWTDDSNQPQHF
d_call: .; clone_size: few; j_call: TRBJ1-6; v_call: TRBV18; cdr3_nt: TGTGCCAGCTCACCCTTGATTCCGGACAGCGAGAATTCACCCCTCCACTTT; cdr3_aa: CASSPLIPDSENSPLHF
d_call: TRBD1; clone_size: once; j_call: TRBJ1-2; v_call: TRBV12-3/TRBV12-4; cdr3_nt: TGTGCCAGCACCATGGGACAGGGACGTGGCTACACCTTC; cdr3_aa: CASTMGQGRGYTF
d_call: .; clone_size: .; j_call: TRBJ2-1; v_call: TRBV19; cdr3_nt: TGTGCCAGTAAGCCTAGCGCCCTGCCTGGGAATGAGCAGTTCTTC; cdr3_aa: CASKPSALPGNEQFF